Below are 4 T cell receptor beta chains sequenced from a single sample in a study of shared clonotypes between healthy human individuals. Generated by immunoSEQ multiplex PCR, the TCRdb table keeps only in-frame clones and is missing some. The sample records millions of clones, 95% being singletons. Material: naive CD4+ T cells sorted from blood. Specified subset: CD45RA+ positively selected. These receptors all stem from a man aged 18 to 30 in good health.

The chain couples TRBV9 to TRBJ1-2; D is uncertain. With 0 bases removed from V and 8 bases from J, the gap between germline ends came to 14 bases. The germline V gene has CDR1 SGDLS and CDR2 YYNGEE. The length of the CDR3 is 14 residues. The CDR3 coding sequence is TGTGCCAGCAGCGTAGCGCTCCCGGGTGGAGGCTACACCTTC. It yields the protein CASSVALPGGGYTF. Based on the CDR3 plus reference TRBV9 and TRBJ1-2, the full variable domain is DSGVTQTPKHLITATGQRVTLRCSPRSGDLSVYWYQQSLDQGLQFLIQYYNGEERAKGNILERFSAQQFPDLHSELNLSSLELGDSALYFCASSVALPGGGYTFGSGTRLTVV.

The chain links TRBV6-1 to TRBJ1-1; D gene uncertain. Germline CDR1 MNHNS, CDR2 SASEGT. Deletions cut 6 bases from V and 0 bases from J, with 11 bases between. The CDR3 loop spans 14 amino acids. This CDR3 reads CASSAKGMNTEAFF. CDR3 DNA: TGTGCCAGCAGCGCCAAGGGTATGAACACTGAAGCTTTCTTT.

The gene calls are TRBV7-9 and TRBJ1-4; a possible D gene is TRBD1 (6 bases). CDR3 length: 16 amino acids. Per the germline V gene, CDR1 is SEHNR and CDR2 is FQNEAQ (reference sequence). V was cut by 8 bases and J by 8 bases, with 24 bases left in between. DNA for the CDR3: TGTGCCAGCTCCGATAAGGGGGGCGAGGGAAGGGAAAAACTGTTTTTT. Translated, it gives CASSDKGGEGREKLFF.

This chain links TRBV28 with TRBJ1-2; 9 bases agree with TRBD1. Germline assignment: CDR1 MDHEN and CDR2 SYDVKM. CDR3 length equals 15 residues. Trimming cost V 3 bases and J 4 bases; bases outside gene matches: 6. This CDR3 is CASSLGDRVFYGYTF. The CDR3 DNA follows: TGTGCCAGCAGTTTGGGGGACAGGGTTTTCTATGGCTACACCTTC.